A selection of T cell receptor beta chains follows, all from one sample in a study of T cell changes during pregnancy in multiple sclerosis. This table comes from immunoSEQ multiplex PCR, and its TCRdb copy is limited to in-frame clones, with some not included. The repertoire holds around 60,000 clones, 93% seen once, with 1.8% in the top ten. Sequencing was performed on peripheral blood, taken after pregnancy. The receptors stem from a female donor with multiple sclerosis, enrolled in a pregnancy study. CDR3s include the opening cysteine and the closing phenylalanine or tryptophan. D genes are given only for firm matches. For some rows the clone size is stated as once, few or many, or as a class when expanded; others skip it.

cdr3_length,j_call,d_call,v_call,clone_size,cdr3_nt,cdr3_aa
16,TRBJ1-3,.,TRBV5-6,.,TGTGCCAGCACCTTTTTGGCGGGTGTCTCTGGAAACACCATATATTTT,CASTFLAGVSGNTIYF
15,TRBJ2-1,.,TRBV9,.,TGTGCCAGCAGCGTAGAAGCGAGCTCCTACAATGAGCAGTTCTTC,CASSVEASSYNEQFF
15,TRBJ1-4,.,TRBV28,once,TGTGCCAGCAGTACAAGCGGGACCTCTAATGAAAAACTGTTTTTT,CASSTSGTSNEKLFF
15,TRBJ1-5,TRBD1,TRBV6-6,.,TGTGCCAGCAGCCAACAGGGGGCTATGGGTCAGCCCCAGCATTTT,CASSQQGAMGQPQHF
15,TRBJ1-1,TRBD1,TRBV6-1,.,TGTGCCAGCAGTGAAGCGCCAGGGGGGAGGACTGAAGCTTTCTTT,CASSEAPGGRTEAFF
13,TRBJ2-1,.,TRBV19,.,TGTGCCAGTAGTATTAATAGCGCAAATGAGCAGTTCTTC,CASSINSANEQFF
17,TRBJ2-1,TRBD2,TRBV7-2,.,TGTGCCAGCAGCCCCGGACTAGCGGGAGATGTCTACAATGAGCAGTTCTTC,CASSPGLAGDVYNEQFF
15,TRBJ2-3,TRBD1,TRBV11-3,.,TGTGCCAGCAGCCCGAGGACAGGGAGCACAGATACGCAGTATTTT,CASSPRTGSTDTQYF
17,TRBJ2-4,.,TRBV7-9,.,TGTGCCAGCAGCCTAGGCTCCACTAATTTCGTCAGAAACATTCAGTACTTC,CASSLGSTNFVRNIQYF
13,TRBJ2-5,.,TRBV2,.,TGTGCCAGCAGTGCGTGGCTCCAAGAGACCCAGTACTTC,CASSAWLQETQYF
15,TRBJ1-1,TRBD1,TRBV6-6,.,TGTGCCAGCAGCCCGGGACAGGGGAGGGGCACTGAAGCTTTCTTT,CASSPGQGRGTEAFF
15,TRBJ2-2,TRBD2,TRBV30,.,TGTGCCTGGAGCAGACTAGCGGGAGTCACCGGGGAGCTGTTTTTT,CAWSRLAGVTGELFF
17,TRBJ2-7,TRBD1,TRBV7-9,.,TGTGCCAGCAGTTCTTCATCCCCGGACAGGGGGCTCTACGAGCAGTACTTC,CASSSSSPDRGLYEQYF
14,TRBJ1-2,.,TRBV5-5,.,TGTGCCAGCGGATTAGGGACTCCCAAAGAGGGCTACACCTTC,CASGLGTPKEGYTF
15,TRBJ1-1,.,TRBV6-5,.,TGTGCCAGCGCCTACGGAGGACAGTTGAACACTGAAGCTTTCTTT,CASAYGGQLNTEAFF
15,TRBJ1-3,.,TRBV9,once,TGTGCCAGCAGCGTAGCAGGGGCTGCAGGAAACACCATATATTTT,CASSVAGAAGNTIYF
13,TRBJ1-5,.,TRBV27,.,TGTGCCAGCAGTTTATCAGGGGGTGGGCCCCAGCATTTT,CASSLSGGGPQHF
14,TRBJ2-3,TRBD2,TRBV19,.,TGTGCCAGTAGGGATAGCGGGATGCTAGATACGCAGTATTTT,CASRDSGMLDTQYF
15,TRBJ2-1,TRBD2,TRBV10-3,.,TGTGCCATCAGTGGGACTAGCGGGAGAGGCAATGAGCAGTTCTTC,CAISGTSGRGNEQFF
15,TRBJ1-2,.,TRBV7-9,.,TGTGCCAGCAGCTTAGATCGGGGGATAGCCTATGGCTACACCTTC,CASSLDRGIAYGYTF
14,TRBJ2-7,TRBD2,TRBV28,.,TGTGCCAGCAGTTTTAGCGGGAGTTTATACGAGCAGTACTTC,CASSFSGSLYEQYF
15,TRBJ1-5,.,TRBV12-5,.,TGTGCTAGTGGTTTGGAACAGGGATGGAATCAGCCCCAGCATTTT,CASGLEQGWNQPQHF
15,TRBJ2-2,TRBD1,TRBV18,.,TGTGCCAGCTCACTAGGACAGGAAAACACCGGGGAGCTGTTTTTT,CASSLGQENTGELFF
12,TRBJ2-1,.,TRBV7-6,once,TGTGCCAGCAGCTTAGCGGGAGAGATCCAGTTCTTC,CASSLAGEIQFF
16,TRBJ2-1,.,TRBV28,.,TGTGCCAGCAGTACCCATCAGGGTCTCGGAATAAATGAGCAGTTCTTC,CASSTHQGLGINEQFF
13,TRBJ2-7,.,TRBV10-3,.,TGTGCCATCAGTGGGGGCAGGGCCGACGAGCAGTACTTC,CAISGGRADEQYF
15,TRBJ1-2,.,TRBV19,.,TGTGCCAGTAGTATAGTGGGATCAGGGTACTATGGCTACACCTTC,CASSIVGSGYYGYTF
15,TRBJ2-5,.,TRBV7-3,once,TGTGCCAGCAGCTCCTGGCCTAGTTCGAGAGAGACCCAGTACTTC,CASSSWPSSRETQYF